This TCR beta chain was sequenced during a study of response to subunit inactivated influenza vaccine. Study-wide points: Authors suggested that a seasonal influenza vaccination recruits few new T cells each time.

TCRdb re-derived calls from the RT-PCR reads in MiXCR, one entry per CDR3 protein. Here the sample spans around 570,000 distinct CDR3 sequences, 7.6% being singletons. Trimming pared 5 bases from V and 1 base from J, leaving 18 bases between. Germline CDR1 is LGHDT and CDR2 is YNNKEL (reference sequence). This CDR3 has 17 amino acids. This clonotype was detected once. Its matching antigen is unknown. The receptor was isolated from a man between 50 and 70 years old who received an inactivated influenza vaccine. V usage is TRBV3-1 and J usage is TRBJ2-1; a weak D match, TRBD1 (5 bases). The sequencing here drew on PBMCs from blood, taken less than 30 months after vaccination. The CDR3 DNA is TGTGCCAGCAGCAAGGAGATGACTGGGGCTTCCTACAATGAGCAGTTCTTC. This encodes CASSKEMTGASYNEQFF.